These T cell receptor beta chains were read from a single sample in a study of cytomegalovirus exposure and HLA in healthy donors. Assay: immunoSEQ multiplex PCR; the TCRdb copy retains only in-frame clones and omits some. Here the sample spans over 45,000 clones, 65% to 90% being singletons. The specimen sequenced was PBMCs. These receptors came from a man aged 25-45 years in good health and CMV-seronegative. Both conserved end residues are part of each CDR3. A D gene is named only where the DNA matches it firmly. The size entry is marked missing in some rows and otherwise reads once, few, many or a size class.

clone size: -
D gene: TRBD2
V gene: TRBV7-8
J gene: TRBJ2-7
CDR3 DNA: TGTGCCAGCAGCTTAACTAGCGGGGCCTCCTACGAGCAGTACTTC
CDR3 protein: CASSLTSGASYEQYF

clone size: -
D gene: -
V gene: TRBV4-3
J gene: TRBJ1-1
CDR3 DNA: TGCGCCAGCAGCCCTGGAGAGGGTCTGGGCACTGAAGCTTTCTTT
CDR3 protein: CASSPGEGLGTEAFF

clone size: -
D gene: TRBD1
V gene: TRBV5-1
J gene: TRBJ1-6
CDR3 DNA: TGCGCCAGCAGCTGGGGGACAGGGCCTTTTCCCCTCCACTTT
CDR3 protein: CASSWGTGPFPLHF

clone size: once
D gene: TRBD1
V gene: TRBV18
J gene: TRBJ2-2
CDR3 DNA: TGTGCCAGCTCACTATGGACAGGTTGGGGCACCGGGGAGCTGTTTTTT
CDR3 protein: CASSLWTGWGTGELFF

clone size: once
D gene: TRBD2
V gene: TRBV7-3
J gene: TRBJ2-5
CDR3 DNA: TGTGCCAGCAGCTTAGGACTAGCGGGGGGGCAAGAGACCCAGTACTTC
CDR3 protein: CASSLGLAGGQETQYF

clone size: -
D gene: -
V gene: TRBV4-2
J gene: TRBJ2-2
CDR3 DNA: TGTGCCAGCAGCCAATTATTTGTTTTGTCTAGCCCTTTCCCCGGGGAGCTGTTTTTT
CDR3 protein: CASSQLFVLSSPFPGELFF

clone size: -
D gene: -
V gene: TRBV10-3
J gene: TRBJ2-1
CDR3 DNA: TGTGCCATCAGTGTTCTAGGATACAATGAGCAGTTCTTC
CDR3 protein: CAISVLGYNEQFF

clone size: many
D gene: TRBD1
V gene: TRBV10-1
J gene: TRBJ1-6
CDR3 DNA: TGCGCCAGCAGGGGTTTCGTATACAGGGGCCATAATTCACCCCTCCACTTT
CDR3 protein: CASRGFVYRGHNSPLHF

clone size: -
D gene: TRBD2
V gene: TRBV19
J gene: TRBJ2-1
CDR3 DNA: TGTGCCAGTAGCCTGCCGGGGGGGGGCTTGAATGAGCAGTTCTTC
CDR3 protein: CASSLPGGGLNEQFF

clone size: -
D gene: -
V gene: TRBV5-6
J gene: TRBJ2-1
CDR3 DNA: TGTGCCAGCAGCCTGGACAGAAATACCTACAATGAGCAGTTCTTC
CDR3 protein: CASSLDRNTYNEQFF

clone size: -
D gene: -
V gene: TRBV19
J gene: TRBJ2-1
CDR3 DNA: TGTGCCAGTAGTAACCTAGTTCAAAGAGATGAGCAGTTCTTC
CDR3 protein: CASSNLVQRDEQFF

clone size: -
D gene: -
V gene: TRBV7-2
J gene: TRBJ2-5
CDR3 DNA: TGTGCCAGCAGTCCCTCGCGGGGCGCCCAAGAGACCCAGTACTTC
CDR3 protein: CASSPSRGAQETQYF

clone size: -
D gene: -
V gene: TRBV13
J gene: TRBJ1-1
CDR3 DNA: TGTGCCAGCAGCTTACGTTTGTCAGTGAACACTGAAGCTTTCTTT
CDR3 protein: CASSLRLSVNTEAFF

clone size: -
D gene: -
V gene: TRBV9
J gene: TRBJ2-2
CDR3 DNA: TGTGCCAGCAGCTCGGGAAACAGGGTCGCGAACACCGGGGAGCTGTTTTTT
CDR3 protein: CASSSGNRVANTGELFF

clone size: -
D gene: -
V gene: TRBV5-1
J gene: TRBJ1-2
CDR3 DNA: TGCGCCAGCAGCTCAAACCCAGGGTATGGCTACACCTTC
CDR3 protein: CASSSNPGYGYTF

clone size: -
D gene: -
V gene: TRBV6-5
J gene: TRBJ2-1
CDR3 DNA: TGTGCCAGCAGTTTAGTGGGGCCTTACAATGAGCAGTTCTTC
CDR3 protein: CASSLVGPYNEQFF

clone size: -
D gene: -
V gene: TRBV15
J gene: TRBJ2-1
CDR3 DNA: TGTGCCACCAGCAGCGGCCAGGGGTCCTACAATGAGCAGTTCTTC
CDR3 protein: CATSSGQGSYNEQFF

clone size: -
D gene: -
V gene: TRBV7-9
J gene: TRBJ2-5
CDR3 DNA: TGTGCCAGCAGCTTATGGGGCCCGGGAGAGACCCAGTACTTC
CDR3 protein: CASSLWGPGETQYF

clone size: -
D gene: -
V gene: TRBV7-8
J gene: TRBJ2-7
CDR3 DNA: TGTGCCAGCAGCGGGTATGGCGGCGAGCAGTACTTC
CDR3 protein: CASSGYGGEQYF

clone size: -
D gene: -
V gene: TRBV30
J gene: TRBJ1-3
CDR3 DNA: TGTGCCTGGAGCGGGGCTGGAAACACCATATATTTT
CDR3 protein: CAWSGAGNTIYF

clone size: -
D gene: -
V gene: TRBV6-5
J gene: TRBJ2-1
CDR3 DNA: TGTGCCAGTCGAACCGGGACTCATTACAATGAGCAGTTCTTC
CDR3 protein: CASRTGTHYNEQFF

clone size: -
D gene: -
V gene: TRBV4-3
J gene: TRBJ1-6
CDR3 DNA: TGCGCCAGCAGCCAAGGGATGGGGCTAGGGTCACCCCTCCACTTT
CDR3 protein: CASSQGMGLGSPLHF